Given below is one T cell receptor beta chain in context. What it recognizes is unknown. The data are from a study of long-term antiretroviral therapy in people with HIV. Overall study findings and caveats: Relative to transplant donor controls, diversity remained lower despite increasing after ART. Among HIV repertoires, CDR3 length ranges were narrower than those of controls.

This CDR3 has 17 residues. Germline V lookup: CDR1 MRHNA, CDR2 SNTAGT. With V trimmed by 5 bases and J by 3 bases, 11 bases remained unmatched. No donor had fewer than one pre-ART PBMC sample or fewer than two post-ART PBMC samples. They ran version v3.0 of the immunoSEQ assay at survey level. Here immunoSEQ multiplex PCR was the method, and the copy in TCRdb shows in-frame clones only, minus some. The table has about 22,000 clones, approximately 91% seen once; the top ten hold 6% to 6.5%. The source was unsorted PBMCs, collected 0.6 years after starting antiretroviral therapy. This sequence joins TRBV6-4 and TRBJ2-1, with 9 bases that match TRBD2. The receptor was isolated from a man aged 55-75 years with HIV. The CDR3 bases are TGTGCCAGCAGTCTCCACCCGGGACTAGCCCGCTACAATGAGCAGTTCTTC. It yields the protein CASSLHPGLARYNEQFF.